A single sample gave rise to the 16 T cell receptor beta chains below, sequenced in a study of T cell changes during pregnancy in multiple sclerosis. TCRdb's copy holds only in-frame clones and misses some; the assay was immunoSEQ multiplex PCR. This sample has 65,000 to 75,000 clones, with 90% to 95% found just once. This specimen was peripheral blood, taken in the third trimester of pregnancy. The receptors were gathered from a female donor in good health, enrolled as a control in a pregnancy study.

The chain carries TRBV5-1 and TRBJ1-1; D gene uncertain. CDR3 size: 16 residues. Germline V gene lookup returns CDR1 SGHRS and CDR2 YFSETQ. Deletions cut 1 base from V and 0 bases from J, with 13 bases between. The CDR3 coding sequence is TGCGCCAGCAGCTTGTCCCCAGACAACATGAACACTGAAGCTTTCTTT. Its translation: CASSLSPDNMNTEAFF.

This rearrangement joins TRBV4-3 to TRBJ1-2; 8 nucleotides match TRBD1. Germline trimming cut 1 base from V and 5 bases from J; bases unmatched to any gene: 6. Germline CDR1 and CDR2: LGHNA and YSLEER. The CDR3 consists of 15 residues. The CDR3 here is CASSQGPGGGYGYTF. The CDR3 DNA sequence: TGCGCCAGCAGCCAAGGCCCAGGGGGCGGTTATGGCTACACCTTC.

J is TRBJ2-3 and V is TRBV30; 8 bases align to TRBD2. CDR3 length: 13 amino acids. The ends lost 2 bases at V and 3 bases at J; junction bases unmatched: 1. From germline, CDR1 is GTSNPN and CDR2 SVGIG (reference sequence). In nucleotides, the CDR3 is TGTGCCTGGAGTCGCGGGGGGACAGATACGCAGTATTTT. It translates to CAWSRGGTDTQYF.

The chain uses TRBV4-1 and TRBJ1-6, with 8 bases aligning to TRBD1. This CDR3 has 17 amino acids. Germline CDR1 MGHRA, CDR2 YSYEKL. V was pared by 0 bases and J by 1 base, with 2 bases of the junction left unmatched. The CDR3 is CASSQETGGSYNSPLHF. The CDR3 DNA reads TGCGCCAGCAGCCAAGAAACAGGGGGTTCCTATAATTCACCCCTCCACTTT.

This clone was detected only once. The CDR3 nucleotides are TGCGCCAGCAGCCAAGAAACAGGGTTGAACACTGAAGCTTTCTTT. It translates to CASSQETGLNTEAFF. V gene TRBV4-1 combines with J gene TRBJ1-1, with D perhaps matching TRBD1 (6 bases). The CDR3 runs 15 residues. Trimming took off 0 bases at V and 0 bases at J, with 8 bases between the two ends. Germline V gene data show CDR1 as MGHRA and CDR2 as YSYEKL.

V and J are TRBV7-8 and TRBJ1-5; perhaps TRBD1 as D (6 bases). V dropped 1 base and J dropped 5 bases, with 9 bases sitting between them. The CDR3 has 14 amino acids. CDR1 and CDR2 (germline): SGHVS, FQNEAQ. The CDR3 DNA reads as TGTGCCAGCAGCTTAGTGCCAGGGGATCAGCCCCAGCATTTT. Amino acid sequence: CASSLVPGDQPQHF.

The chain combines TRBV29-1 with TRBJ1-4; a possible D gene is TRBD1 (6 bases). The CDR3 is made up of 16 amino acids. V was trimmed by 7 bases and J by 8 bases, leaving 26 bases between them. The germline gives CDR1 SQVTM, CDR2 ANQGSEA. The CDR3 here is CSAHTGQLKKGEKLFF. In nucleotides, the CDR3 is TGCAGCGCCCACACAGGGCAACTCAAAAAGGGAGAAAAACTGTTTTTT.

This chain joins TRBV5-1 and TRBJ2-7, with 10 bases fitting TRBD1. This CDR3 has 14 residues. J lost 3 bases, V lost 4 bases, and 4 bases had no gene match. Germline V lookup: CDR1 SGHRS, CDR2 YFSETQ. Here the CDR3 DNA reads TGCGCCAGCAGCCCCTGGACAGGGGGCTACGAGCAGTACTTC. This translates into CASSPWTGGYEQYF.

This clone occurred a few times. This chain links TRBV6-5 with TRBJ1-2, with 7 positions matching TRBD1. This CDR3 region has 13 residues. Germline assignment: CDR1 MNHEY and CDR2 SVGAGI. The V and J ends lost 6 bases and 2 bases, in that order; junction bases with no gene match: 3. CDR3 in amino acids: CASSKQGNYGYTF. CDR3 DNA sequence: TGTGCCAGCAGCAAACAGGGGAACTATGGCTACACCTTC.

This sequence joins TRBV6-1 and TRBJ2-2, with D perhaps matching TRBD2 (5 bases). Germline CDR1 and CDR2: MNHNS and SASEGT. Trimming cost V 3 bases and J 0 bases, with 17 bases left between them. The CDR3 has 18 amino acids. CDR3: CASSDIFTDFANTGELFF. The CDR3 DNA is TGTGCCAGCAGTGATATTTTTACGGACTTCGCGAACACCGGGGAGCTGTTTTTT.

This chain uses TRBV7-9 with TRBJ2-7; 7 positions agree with TRBD1. V lost 4 bases to trimming and J lost 0 bases; unmatched junction nucleotides: 12. The germline V gene has CDR1 SEHNR and CDR2 FQNEAQ (reference sequence). This CDR3 is built from 17 residues. The CDR3 loop is CASSSSNRGRTSYEQYF. The CDR3, as DNA: TGTGCCAGCAGCTCCTCTAACAGGGGCCGCACCTCCTACGAGCAGTACTTC.

V gene TRBV11-3 combines with J gene TRBJ1-6; the match to TRBD1 covers 7 bases. After removal of 5 bases from V and 14 bases from J, the junction contained 15 bases not matched to a gene. The CDR3 covers 15 residues. Germline CDR1 and CDR2: SGHNT and YENEEA. The CDR3 nucleotides are TGTGCCAGCAGCCCAGGGGACAGTGCCGAGGGGGCCCTCCACTTT. As protein: CASSPGDSAEGALHF.

The rearrangement links TRBV6-5 to TRBJ1-1; D possibly corresponds to TRBD1 (5 bases). V was clipped by 2 bases and J by 5 bases, with 9 bases between them. Germline CDR1 is MNHEY and CDR2 is SVGAGI. There are 13 residues in the CDR3. CDR3 in DNA: TGTGCCAGCAGTTACAAAGGGGTGACTGAAGCTTTCTTT. Translation gives CASSYKGVTEAFF.

J is TRBJ2-3 and V is TRBV6-5; 8 nucleotides align to TRBD2. CDR1 is MNHEY, CDR2 SVGAGI, per germline. The CDR3 is made up of 13 amino acids. J lost 11 bases, V lost 8 bases, and 12 bases had no gene match. The CDR3 reads CASGRGAGVGQYF. CDR3 nucleotides: TGTGCCAGCGGGAGGGGAGCGGGGGTCGGGCAGTATTTT.

This rearrangement joins TRBV19 to TRBJ1-2; D not resolved. This CDR3 has 13 residues. Between the trimmed V and J ends, which lost 5 bases and 8 bases, there was a span of 15 bases. Germline CDR1 reads LNHDA; CDR2 reads SQIVND (reference sequence). For the CDR3, the DNA is TGTGCCAGTAGTGCATCGGGGTTATTGGGCTACACCTTC. Translation gives CASSASGLLGYTF.

This clone has only one observation. The chain carries TRBV27 and TRBJ1-1; 8 nucleotides line up with TRBD1. V gave up 4 bases and J gave up 5 bases; unmatched junction bases: 6. Germline-derived CDR1 and CDR2 are MNHEY and SMNVEV (reference sequence). This CDR3 spans 14 amino acids. For the CDR3, the DNA is TGTGCCAGCAGTTACACTCGGACAGGGACTGAAGCTTTCTTT. This codes for CASSYTRTGTEAFF.